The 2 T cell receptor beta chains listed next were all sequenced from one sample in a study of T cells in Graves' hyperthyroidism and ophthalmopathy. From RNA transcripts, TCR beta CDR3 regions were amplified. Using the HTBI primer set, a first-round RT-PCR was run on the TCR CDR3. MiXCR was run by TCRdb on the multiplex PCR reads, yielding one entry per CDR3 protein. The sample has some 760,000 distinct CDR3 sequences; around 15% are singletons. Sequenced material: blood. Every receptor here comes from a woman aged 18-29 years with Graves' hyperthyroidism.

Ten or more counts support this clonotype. CDR3 DNA: TGTGCCAGCAGTCGACAGGCGGCGATGGGAAACACCATATATTTT. Translation gives CASSRQAAMGNTIYF. The J gene is TRBJ1-3, the V gene TRBV2; TRBD1 is a possible D gene (6 bases). V gave up 5 bases and J gave up 4 bases, with 15 bases separating them. CDR1 and CDR2 (germline): SNHLY, FYNNEI. This CDR3 comprises 15 residues.

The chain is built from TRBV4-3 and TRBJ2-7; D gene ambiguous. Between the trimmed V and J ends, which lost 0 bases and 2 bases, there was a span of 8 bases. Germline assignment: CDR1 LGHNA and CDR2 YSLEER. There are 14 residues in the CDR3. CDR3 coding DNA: TGCGCCAGCAGCCAAGATAACAGAGCCTACGAGCAGTACTTC. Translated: CASSQDNRAYEQYF.